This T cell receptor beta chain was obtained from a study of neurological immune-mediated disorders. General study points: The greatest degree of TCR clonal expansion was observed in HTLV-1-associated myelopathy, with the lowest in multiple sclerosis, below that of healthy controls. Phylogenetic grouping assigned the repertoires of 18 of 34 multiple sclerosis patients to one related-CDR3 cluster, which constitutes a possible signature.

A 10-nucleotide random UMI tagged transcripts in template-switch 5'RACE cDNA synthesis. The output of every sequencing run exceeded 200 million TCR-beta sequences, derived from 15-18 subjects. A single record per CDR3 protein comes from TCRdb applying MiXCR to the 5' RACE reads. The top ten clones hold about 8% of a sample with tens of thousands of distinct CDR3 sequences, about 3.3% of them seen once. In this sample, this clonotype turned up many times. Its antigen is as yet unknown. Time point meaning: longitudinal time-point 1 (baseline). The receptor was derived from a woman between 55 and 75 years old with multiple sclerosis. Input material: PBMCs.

CDR3 nucleotide sequence: TGTGCCACCCTGGGGGGGGATCAGATCAATGAGCAGTTCTTC. It specifies CATLGGDQINEQFF. This chain links TRBV11-2 with TRBJ2-1; 7 bases match TRBD2. CDR1 and CDR2 (germline): SGHAT, FQNNGV. V lost 10 bases and J lost 6; bases outside the gene matches: 12. There are 14 residues in the CDR3. Full variable domain (outside the CDR3, taken from reference TRBV11-2 and TRBJ2-1): EAGVAQSPRYKIIEKRQSVAFWCNPISGHATLYWYQQILGQGPKLLIQFQNNGVVDDSQLPKDRFSAERLKGVDSTLKIQPAKLEDSAVYLCATLGGDQINEQFFGPGTRLTVL.